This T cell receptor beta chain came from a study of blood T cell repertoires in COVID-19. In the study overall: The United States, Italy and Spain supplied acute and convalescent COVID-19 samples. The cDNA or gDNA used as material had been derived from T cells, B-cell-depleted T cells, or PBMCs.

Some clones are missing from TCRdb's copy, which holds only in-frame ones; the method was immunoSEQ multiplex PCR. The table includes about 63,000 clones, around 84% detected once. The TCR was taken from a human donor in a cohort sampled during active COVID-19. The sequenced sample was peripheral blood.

The CDR3, as DNA: TGTGCCAGCAGTGAAGCGTTCAGGGCATTACAGTACTTC. Its protein product is CASSEAFRALQYF. The chain is built from TRBV6-1 and TRBJ2-7; possible D gene TRBD1, 5 bases. The CDR3 sequence is 13 residues long. Germline CDR1 reads MNHNS; CDR2 reads SASEGT. Trimming left V 0 bases short and J 10 bases short, with 13 bases between.